The source of this TCR beta chain is a study of shared clonotypes between healthy human individuals. Study as a whole: Each donor's CD4 naive and CD4 memory cells filled three plates apiece, CD8 naive two, and CD8 memory one.

The assay was immunoSEQ multiplex PCR, and TCRdb's table has in-frame clones only and misses some. In the table there are millions of clones, roughly nine tenths of which are singletons. The germline V gene has CDR1 SNHLY and CDR2 FYNNEI. J lost 5 bases, V lost 7 bases, and 8 bases had no gene match. The CDR3 contains 14 residues. The TCR comes from a man younger than 30 in good health. Material for sequencing was naive CD4+ T cells sorted from blood. Described subset: CD45RA+ positively selected. The V gene is TRBV2, the J gene TRBJ1-1; 9 bases fit TRBD1. As DNA, the CDR3 is TGTGCCAGCATGGTTTACAGGGGGCTTACTGAAGCTTTCTTT. It codes for CASMVYRGLTEAFF.